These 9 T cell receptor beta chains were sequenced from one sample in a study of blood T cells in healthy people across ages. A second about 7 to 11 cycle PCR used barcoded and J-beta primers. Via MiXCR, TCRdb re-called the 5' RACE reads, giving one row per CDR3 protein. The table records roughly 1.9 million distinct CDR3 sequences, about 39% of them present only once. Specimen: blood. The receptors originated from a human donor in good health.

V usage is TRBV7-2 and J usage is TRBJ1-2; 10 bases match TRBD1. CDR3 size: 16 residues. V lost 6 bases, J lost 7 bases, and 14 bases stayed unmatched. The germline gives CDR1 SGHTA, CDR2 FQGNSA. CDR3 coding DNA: TGTGCCAGCAGTCGCGCAGCCCCCGGGACAGGGGTTGGCTACACCTTC. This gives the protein CASSRAAPGTGVGYTF.

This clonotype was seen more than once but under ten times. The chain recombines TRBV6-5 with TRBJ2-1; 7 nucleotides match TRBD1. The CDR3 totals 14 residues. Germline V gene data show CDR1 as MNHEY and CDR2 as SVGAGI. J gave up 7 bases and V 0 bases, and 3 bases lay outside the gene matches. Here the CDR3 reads CASSYSTGLNEQFF. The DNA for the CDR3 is TGTGCCAGCAGTTACTCGACAGGGTTGAATGAGCAGTTCTTC.

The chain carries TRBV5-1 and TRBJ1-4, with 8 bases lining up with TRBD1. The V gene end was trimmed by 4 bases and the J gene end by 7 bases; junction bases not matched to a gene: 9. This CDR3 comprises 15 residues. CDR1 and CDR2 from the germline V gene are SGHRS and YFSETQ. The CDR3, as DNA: TGCGCCAGCAGCCATCAGGGGGCTTTTGGTGAAAAACTGTTTTTT. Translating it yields CASSHQGAFGEKLFF.

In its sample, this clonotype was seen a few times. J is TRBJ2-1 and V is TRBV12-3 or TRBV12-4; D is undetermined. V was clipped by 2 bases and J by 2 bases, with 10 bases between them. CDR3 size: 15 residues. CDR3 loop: CASSLWQVPYNEQFF. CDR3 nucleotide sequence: TGTGCCAGCAGTTTATGGCAGGTTCCCTACAATGAGCAGTTCTTC.

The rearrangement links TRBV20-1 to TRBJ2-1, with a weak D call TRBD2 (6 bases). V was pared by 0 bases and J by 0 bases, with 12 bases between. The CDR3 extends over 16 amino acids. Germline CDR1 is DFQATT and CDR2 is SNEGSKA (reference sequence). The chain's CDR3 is CSAREGGESSYNEQFF. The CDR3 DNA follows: TGCAGTGCTAGAGAAGGCGGGGAAAGCTCCTACAATGAGCAGTTCTTC.

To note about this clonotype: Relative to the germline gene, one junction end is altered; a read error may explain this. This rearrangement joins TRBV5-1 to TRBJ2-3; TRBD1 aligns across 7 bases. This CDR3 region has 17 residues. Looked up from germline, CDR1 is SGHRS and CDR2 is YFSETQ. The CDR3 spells CASSLRIGQDITGTQYF. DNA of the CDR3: TGCGCCAGCAGCTTGCGGATAGGACAGGACATCACAGGTACGCAGTATTTT.

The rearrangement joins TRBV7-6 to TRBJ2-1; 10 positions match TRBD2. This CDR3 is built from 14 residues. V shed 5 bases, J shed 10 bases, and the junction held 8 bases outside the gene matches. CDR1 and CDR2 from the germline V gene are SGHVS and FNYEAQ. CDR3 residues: CASSLLAGTKEQFF. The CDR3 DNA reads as TGTGCCAGCAGCCTACTAGCGGGGACGAAGGAGCAGTTCTTC.

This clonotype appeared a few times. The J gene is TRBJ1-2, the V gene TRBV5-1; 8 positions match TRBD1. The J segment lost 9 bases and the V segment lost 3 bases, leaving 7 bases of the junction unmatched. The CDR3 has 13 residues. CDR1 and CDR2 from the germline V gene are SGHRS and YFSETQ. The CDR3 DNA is TGCGCCAGCAGCTGGGGACAGGAAGAGCGCTACACCTTC. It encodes CASSWGQEERYTF.

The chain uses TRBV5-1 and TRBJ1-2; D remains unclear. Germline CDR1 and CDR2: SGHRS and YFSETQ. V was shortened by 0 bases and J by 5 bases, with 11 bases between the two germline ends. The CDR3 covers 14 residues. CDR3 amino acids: CASSLEAAGYGYTF. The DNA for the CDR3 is TGCGCCAGCAGCTTGGAGGCGGCCGGTTATGGCTACACCTTC.